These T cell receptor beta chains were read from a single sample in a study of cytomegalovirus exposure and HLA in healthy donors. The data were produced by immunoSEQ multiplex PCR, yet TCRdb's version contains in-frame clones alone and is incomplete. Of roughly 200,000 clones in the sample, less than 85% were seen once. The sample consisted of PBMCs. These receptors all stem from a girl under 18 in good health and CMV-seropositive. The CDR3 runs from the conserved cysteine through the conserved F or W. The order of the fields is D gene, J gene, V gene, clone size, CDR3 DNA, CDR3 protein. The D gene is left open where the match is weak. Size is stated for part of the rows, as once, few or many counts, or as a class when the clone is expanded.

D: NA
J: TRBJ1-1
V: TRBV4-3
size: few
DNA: TGCGCCAGCAGCCAAGATGGAATTAGGACAGTGAACACTGAAGCTTTCTTT
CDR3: CASSQDGIRTVNTEAFF

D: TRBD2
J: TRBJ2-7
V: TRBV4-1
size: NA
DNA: TGCGCCAGCAGCCGGGGACTAGCGGGGGGCCCGACTCACTACGAGCAGTACTTC
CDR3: CASSRGLAGGPTHYEQYF

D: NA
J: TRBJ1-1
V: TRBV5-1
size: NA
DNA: TGCGCCAGCCGGGAGGGGAGGGGGTGGCCCACTGAAGCTTTCTTT
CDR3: CASREGRGWPTEAFF

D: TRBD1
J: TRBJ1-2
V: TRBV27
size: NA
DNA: TGTGCCAGCAGTTCCCAGGGGGCCTTGTCTTTTAATGGCTACACCTTC
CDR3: CASSSQGALSFNGYTF

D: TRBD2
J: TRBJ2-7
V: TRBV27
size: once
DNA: TGTGCCAGCAGTTCCGGCACTAGCGGGGGCTACGAGCAGTACTTC
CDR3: CASSSGTSGGYEQYF

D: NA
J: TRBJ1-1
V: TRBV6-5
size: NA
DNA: TGTGCCAGCAGAACACGGACAGCTGAAGCTTTCTTT
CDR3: CASRTRTAEAFF

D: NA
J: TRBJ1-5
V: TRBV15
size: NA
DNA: TGTGCCACCAGCAGAGATTGGTCCAGGGGTCAGCCCCAGCATTTT
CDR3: CATSRDWSRGQPQHF

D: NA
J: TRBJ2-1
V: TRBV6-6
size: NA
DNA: TGTGCCAGCAGTTACTCGGGAGGTGACTTCGACAATGAGCAGTTCTTC
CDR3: CASSYSGGDFDNEQFF

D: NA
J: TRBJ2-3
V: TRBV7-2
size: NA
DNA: TGTGCCAGCAGCCCGCTGGCCAGCACAGATACGCAGTATTTT
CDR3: CASSPLASTDTQYF

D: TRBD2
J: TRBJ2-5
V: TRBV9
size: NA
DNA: TGTGCCAGCAGCGTAACTAGCGGGTCCTGGGAGACCCAGTACTTC
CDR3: CASSVTSGSWETQYF

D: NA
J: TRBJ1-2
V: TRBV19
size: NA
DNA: TGTGCCAGTAGTATAAAGTCAGGGGCAGGCTCTGGCTACACCTTC
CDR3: CASSIKSGAGSGYTF

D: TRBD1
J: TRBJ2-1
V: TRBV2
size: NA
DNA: TGTGCCAGCAGTGAAGCGCTTAGGGGACAGGGGGCCTACAATGAGCAGTTCTTC
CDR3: CASSEALRGQGAYNEQFF

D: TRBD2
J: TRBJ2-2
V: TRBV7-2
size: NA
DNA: TGTGCCAGCAGCCATTTGGCGGGGGGGGTGGGCGGGGAGCTGTTTTTT
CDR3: CASSHLAGGVGGELFF

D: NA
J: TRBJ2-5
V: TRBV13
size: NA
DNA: TGTGCCAGCAGCCGGGTCCGAGTGGGGCCCCAAGAGACCCAGTACTTC
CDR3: CASSRVRVGPQETQYF

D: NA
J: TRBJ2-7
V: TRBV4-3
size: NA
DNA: TGCGCCAGCAGCCAAAACAGGGCAACCTACGAGCAGTACTTC
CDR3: CASSQNRATYEQYF

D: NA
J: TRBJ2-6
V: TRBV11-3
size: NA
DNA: TGTGCCAGCAGCTTCTCGGGGGACTCTGGGGCCAACGTCCTGACTTTC
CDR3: CASSFSGDSGANVLTF

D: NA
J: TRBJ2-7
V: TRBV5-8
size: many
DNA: TGTGCCAGCAGCCACAGCCAGGGGTACGAGCAGTACTTC
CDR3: CASSHSQGYEQYF

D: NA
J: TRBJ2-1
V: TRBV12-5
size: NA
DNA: TGTGCTAGTGGTTTCGGGGACATTTACAATGAGCAGTTCTTC
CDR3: CASGFGDIYNEQFF

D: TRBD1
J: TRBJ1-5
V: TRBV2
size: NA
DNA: TGTGCCAGCAGAACAGGGGCAATGGGATCAAGTCAGCCCCAGCATTTT
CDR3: CASRTGAMGSSQPQHF

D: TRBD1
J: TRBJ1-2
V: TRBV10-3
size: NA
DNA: TGTGCCATCAGTGGGGGGACAGCTAACTATGGCTACACCTTC
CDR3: CAISGGTANYGYTF

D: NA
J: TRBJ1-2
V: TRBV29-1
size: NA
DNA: TGCAGCGTTGAGGGGGGTGGTTGGTATGGCTACACCTTC
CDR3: CSVEGGGWYGYTF

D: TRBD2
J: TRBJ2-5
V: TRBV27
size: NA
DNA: TGTGCCAGCAGGGCAGCGGGGCCCTTAGAGACCCAGTACTTC
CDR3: CASRAAGPLETQYF

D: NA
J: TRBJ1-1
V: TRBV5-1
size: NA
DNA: TGCGCCAGCAGCCGGACAGCCATTAAGTCGTCCGGTCACACTGAAGCTTTCTTT
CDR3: CASSRTAIKSSGHTEAFF

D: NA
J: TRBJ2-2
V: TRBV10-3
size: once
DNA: TGTGCCATCAGTGAGTTAACGCGGAACACCGGGGAGCTGTTTTTT
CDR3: CAISELTRNTGELFF

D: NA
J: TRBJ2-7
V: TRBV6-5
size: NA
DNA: TGTGCCAGCAGTTACTCTAGCTCAAAGCAGTACTTC
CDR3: CASSYSSSKQYF

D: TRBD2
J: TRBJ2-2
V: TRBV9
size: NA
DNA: TGTGCCAGCAGCGTGGAGCGGGGCCCCAACACCGGGGAGCTGTTTTTT
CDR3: CASSVERGPNTGELFF

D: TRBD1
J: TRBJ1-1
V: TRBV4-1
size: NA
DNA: TGCGCCAGCAGCCCCTCCGGTCGACAGGGTGAAGCTTTCTTT
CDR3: CASSPSGRQGEAFF

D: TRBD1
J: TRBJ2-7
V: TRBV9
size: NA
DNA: TGTGCCAGCAGCGAGACCGGGACAGGATACGAGCAGTACTTC
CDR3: CASSETGTGYEQYF

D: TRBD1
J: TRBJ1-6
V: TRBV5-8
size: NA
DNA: TGTGCCAGCAGCGCTGACAGGGGCCAAAACTCACCCCTCCACTTT
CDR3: CASSADRGQNSPLHF

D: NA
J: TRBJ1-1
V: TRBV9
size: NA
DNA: TGTGCCAGCAGCGTAGGACCCGGGGGAGTGAACACTGAAGCTTTCTTT
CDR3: CASSVGPGGVNTEAFF

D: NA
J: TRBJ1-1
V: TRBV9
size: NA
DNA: TGTGCCAGCAGCGCCAGGGAAGGGACTGAAGCTTTCTTT
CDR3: CASSAREGTEAFF

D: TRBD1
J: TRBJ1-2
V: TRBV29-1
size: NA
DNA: TGCAGCGTTGAAGAAGGGGGCTATTATGGCTACACCTTC
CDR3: CSVEEGGYYGYTF

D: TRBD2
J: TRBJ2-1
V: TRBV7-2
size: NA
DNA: TGTGCCAGCAGGCAACCGGGACTAGCGTGGAATGAGCAGTTCTTC
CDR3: CASRQPGLAWNEQFF

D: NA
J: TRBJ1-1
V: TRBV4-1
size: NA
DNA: TGCGCCAGCAGCCAAGGCGTTACCACTGAAGCTTTCTTT
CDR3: CASSQGVTTEAFF

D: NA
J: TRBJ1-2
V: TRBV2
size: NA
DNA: TGTGCCAGCAAGGGGACAAGGGATTCCTATGGCTACACCTTC
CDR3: CASKGTRDSYGYTF